This entry describes one TCR beta chain. The antigen is unknown. CDR3 length: 15 residues. From germline, CDR1 is SGHTA and CDR2 FQGNSA. After removal of 4 bases from V and 6 bases from J, the junction contained 9 bases not matched to a gene. The data stem from a study of OX40 agonist ivuxolimab in advanced cancers. Overall study context: Administration of intravenous ivuxolimab to patients occurred every 2 weeks at 0.01 to 10 mg/kg. General study results and limits: CD4+ and CD8+ T cells in blood underwent clonal expansion by week 6 at 0.1 to 3.0 mg/kg. CD8+ T cells showed, on average, more clonal expansion than CD4+ cells.

TCRdb's table, derived via immunoSEQ multiplex PCR, lists solely in-frame clones and lacks some. The sample lists over 150,000 clones, 90% to 95% occurring once. This chain connects TRBV7-2 to TRBJ1-5; 7 bases align to TRBD1. Sample: CD4+ or CD8+ T cells sorted from blood, taken in a trial of the OX40 agonist ivuxolimab. The clonotype originates from an adult with an advanced solid tumor such as melanoma, head and neck, liver or kidney cancer. CDR3 nucleotide sequence: TGTGCCAGCAGCTCCGACGCAGGGGGATTTCAGCCCCAGCATTTT. Translated: CASSSDAGGFQPQHF.